Each of the 3 T cell receptor beta chains below was sequenced from the same sample in a study of cytomegalovirus exposure and HLA in healthy donors. The repertoire was sequenced with immunoSEQ multiplex PCR; TCRdb's copy has only in-frame clones and lacks some. The sample lists roughly 250,000 clones; 90% were seen once. The sample taken for sequencing was PBMCs. These receptors all stem from a woman aged 18 to 35 in good health and CMV-seronegative.

In its sample, this clone was seen a few times. This sequence joins TRBV6-5 and TRBJ2-7; possible D gene TRBD1, 5 bases. Trimming pared 6 bases from V and 5 bases from J, leaving 14 bases between. From germline, CDR1 is MNHEY and CDR2 SVGAGI. This CDR3 contains 13 residues. CDR3 region: CASRGRDPNEQYV. CDR3 DNA sequence: TGTGCCAGCAGGGGGCGAGACCCAAACGAGCAGTACGTC.

The V gene is TRBV28, the J gene TRBJ1-6; D gene uncertain. Trimming cost V 2 bases and J 6 bases, with 17 bases left between them. Germline values: CDR1 MDHEN, CDR2 SYDVKM. The length of the CDR3 is 17 residues. The CDR3 DNA reads as TGTGCCAGCAGTTTACCATGGGCCGATCCCTCTAATTCACCCCTCCACTTT. Protein sequence: CASSLPWADPSNSPLHF.

This chain connects TRBV28 to TRBJ1-2; 7 bases are a match to TRBD1. There are 14 residues in the CDR3. The ends lost 8 bases at V and 1 base at J; junction bases unmatched: 7. From germline, CDR1 is MDHEN and CDR2 SYDVKM. The CDR3 loop reads CASGGTAFNYGYTF. As DNA, the CDR3 is TGTGCCAGCGGGGGGACAGCCTTTAACTATGGCTACACCTTC.